The 12 T cell receptor beta chains below were found in one sample sequenced in a study of cytomegalovirus exposure and HLA in healthy donors. TCRdb keeps only in-frame clones here, not all; method: immunoSEQ multiplex PCR. The repertoire holds some 190,000 clones, with about 89% as singletons. The sequencing input was PBMCs. The receptors here all came from a man aged 30 to 39 in good health and CMV-seropositive.

The chain combines TRBV4-3 with TRBJ2-1; D gene uncertain. CDR3 length: 15 amino acids. Germline V gene sequence: CDR1 LGHNA, CDR2 YSLEER. V was cut by 0 bases and J by 7 bases, with 13 bases left in between. CDR3 sequence (DNA): TGCGCCAGCAGCCAAGATATTTCCCCGGCGAATGAGCAGTTCTTC. This translates into CASSQDISPANEQFF.

A remark on this clone: Other DNA sequences of this sample code for an identical CDR3. The rearrangement uses TRBV25-1 and TRBJ1-1; possibly TRBD1 for D (5 bases). CDR1 is MGHDK and CDR2 is SYGVNS in the germline V gene. This CDR3 is 14 amino acids long. The ends were cut back, 1 base at V and 4 bases at J, with 10 bases in the middle. The chain's CDR3 is CASSEFRGGTEAFF. The CDR3 bases are TGTGCCAGCAGTGAATTTCGCGGGGGCACTGAAGCTTTCTTT.

The chain combines TRBV25-1 with TRBJ2-1, with TRBD1 identical over 8 bases. The CDR3 runs 15 residues. Germline-derived CDR1 and CDR2 are MGHDK and SYGVNS. V was clipped by 5 bases and J by 3 bases; unmatched bases: 6. DNA of the CDR3: TGTGCCAGCAGTTCGCCGGGACAGGACTACAATGAGCAGTTCTTC. This sequence encodes CASSSPGQDYNEQFF.

The chain recombines TRBV4-1 with TRBJ2-7; D perhaps matches TRBD1 (5 bases). Trimming cost V 1 base and J 7 bases, with 11 bases left between them. CDR1 is MGHRA and CDR2 is YSYEKL in the germline V gene. CDR3 size: 13 residues. The CDR3: CASSQVRGGEQYF. The DNA for the CDR3 is TGCGCCAGCAGCCAAGTTAGGGGTGGGGAGCAGTACTTC.

The V and J genes are TRBV19 and TRBJ1-2; D uncertain. Per the germline V gene, CDR1 is LNHDA and CDR2 is SQIVND (reference sequence). V lost 2 bases to trimming and J lost 12 bases, with 13 bases between them. The CDR3 length is 12 residues. The DNA of the CDR3 is TGTGCCAGTAGTATACCGTCGGGTGTCCACACCTTC. Protein sequence: CASSIPSGVHTF. The full variable domain, rest sourced from reference TRBV19 and TRBJ1-2, is DGGITQSPKYLFRKEGQNVTLSCEQNLNHDAMYWYRQDPGQGLRLIYYSQIVNDFQKGDIAEGYSVSREKKESFPLTVTSAQKNPTAFYLCASSIPSGVHTFGSGTRLTVV.

The rearrangement uses TRBV6-1 and TRBJ2-7; 8 bases line up with TRBD1. The V segment lost 3 bases and the J segment 8 bases; nucleotides outside the gene matches: 12. This CDR3 is built from 15 residues. CDR1 and CDR2 from the germline V gene are MNHNS and SASEGT. CDR3 in amino acids: CASSDKTGVSTKQYF. In DNA form, the CDR3 reads TGTGCCAGCAGTGATAAGACAGGGGTGTCTACGAAGCAGTACTTC.

V is TRBV2 and J is TRBJ2-6, with 8 positions matching TRBD1. The CDR3 runs to 18 residues. Trimming at V came to 4 bases and at J to 1 base, leaving 9 bases not matched to a gene. The germline CDR1 and CDR2 sequences are SNHLY and FYNNEI. CDR3 loop: CASSGDRGGLSGANVLTF. The CDR3 coding sequence is TGTGCCAGCAGTGGTGACAGGGGCGGGCTTTCTGGGGCCAACGTCCTGACTTTC.

This chain uses TRBV27 with TRBJ2-7; the D is unclear. Germline V gene data show CDR1 as MNHEY and CDR2 as SMNVEV (reference sequence). This CDR3 contains 10 residues. V was shortened by 6 bases and J by 5 bases, with 5 bases between the two germline ends. The CDR3 DNA is TGTGCCAGCAGCCTCAACGAGCAGTACTTC. Translated, it gives CASSLNEQYF.

The V gene is TRBV29-1, the J gene TRBJ1-2; D possibly corresponds to TRBD1 (5 bases). CDR3 length equals 15 residues. V shed 3 bases and J shed 8 bases, with 22 bases lying between them. In germline, CDR1 is SQVTM, CDR2 ANQGSEA. CDR3 residues: CSVEDLLLTGGGYTF. CDR3 coding DNA: TGCAGCGTTGAGGACCTCTTACTTACAGGTGGGGGCTACACCTTC.

The V call is TRBV6-5, the J call TRBJ2-6; D is ambiguous. The CDR3 contains 15 residues. Germline lookup yields CDR1 MNHEY and CDR2 SVGAGI. Between the trimmed V and J ends, which lost 8 bases and 0 bases, there was a span of 11 bases. The CDR3 DNA is TGTGCCAGCGTTAGATACGGCTCTGGGGCCAACGTCCTGACTTTC. Protein sequence: CASVRYGSGANVLTF.

A single count supports this clone. The chain uses TRBV2 and TRBJ2-5, with D possibly matching TRBD1 (6 bases). V was pared by 3 bases and J by 2 bases, with 13 bases between. This CDR3 has 15 residues. Germline V gene sequence: CDR1 SNHLY, CDR2 FYNNEI. The CDR3, as DNA: TGTGCCAGCAGTGAGGCCAGGGGCCCACAAGAGACCCAGTACTTC. Translated, it gives CASSEARGPQETQYF.

The sample holds one count of this clone. This rearrangement joins TRBV7-2 to TRBJ2-7, with 11 nucleotides matching TRBD2. Trimming at V came to 3 bases and at J to 3 bases, leaving 16 bases not matched to a gene. The CDR3 consists of 19 residues. Germline CDR1 and CDR2: SGHTA and FQGNSA. The CDR3 sequence is CASSLDPATSGKLSYEQYF. In DNA form, the CDR3 reads TGTGCCAGCAGCTTGGATCCCGCGACTAGCGGGAAGTTGAGCTACGAGCAGTACTTC.